This TCR beta chain is from a study of CD8 T cells in ankylosing spondylitis. Study results and limitations: A motif of fewer than ten highly homologous TCR beta variants was seen as apparently characteristic of ankylosing spondylitis blood. Reported data indicate significant enrichment of disease-linked clones within matched ankylosing spondylitis synovial fluid. Earlier authors reported some of these motif variants in reactive arthritis synovial fluid and blood. Disease-linked clones had a CD8+ phenotype and relatively low frequency in peripheral blood.

This clonotype has only a few counts. Its specificity is unknown. Quantitative 5'-RACE with molecular barcodes was used to make the TCR beta libraries. TCRdb re-derived calls from the 5' RACE reads in MiXCR, one entry per CDR3 protein. The sample has 500,000 to 550,000 distinct CDR3 sequences, roughly an eighth seen once. This clonotype was obtained from a male donor with ankylosing spondylitis. Sequenced input: blood, either unsorted or a sorted T cell fraction (not recorded which).

The CDR3 DNA sequence: TGCAGTGCTAGGGCCTACTCCGGGGGGCAGCCCCAGCATTTT. Amino acid sequence: CSARAYSGGQPQHF. The chain combines TRBV20-1 with TRBJ1-5, with a tentative D call TRBD1 (5 bases). Germline CDR1 reads DFQATT; CDR2 reads SNEGSKA (reference sequence). This CDR3 contains 14 residues. The V gene lost 3 bases and the J gene lost 7 bases, with 16 bases spanning the gap.